This T cell receptor (beta chain) came from a study of T cells in Graves' hyperthyroidism and ophthalmopathy. Amplification of TCR beta CDR3 regions used RNA as the template. First-round RT-PCR with HTBI primers amplified the TCR CDR3 region. TCRdb reprocessed the multiplex PCR reads with MiXCR, giving one entry per CDR3 protein. The repertoire consists of almost 500,000 distinct CDR3 sequences, with 22% occurring once and the leading ten covering about 49%. Patients were excluded for uncontrolled infection, other autoimmune disease, pregnancy or lactation. The authors took PBMCs from 10 ml fresh peripheral blood. The V and J ends lost 4 bases and 2 bases respectively, with 26 bases between them. Germline CDR1 SGDLS, CDR2 YYNGEE. The CDR3 extends over 19 amino acids.

The V gene is TRBV9, the J gene TRBJ2-3; D is perhaps TRBD2 (6 bases). This receptor was taken from a woman in her sixties or seventies with Graves' ophthalmopathy. The specimen sequenced was blood. CDR3 protein: CASSSPMGKTSFNTDTQYF. Written as DNA, the CDR3 is TGTGCCAGCAGCTCCCCCATGGGGAAAACTAGCTTCAACACAGATACGCAGTATTTT. Full variable domain (remainder filled in from reference TRBV9 and TRBJ2-3): DSGVTQTPKHLITATGQRVTLRCSPRSGDLSVYWYQQSLDQGLQFLIQYYNGEERAKGNILERFSAQQFPDLHSELNLSSLELGDSALYFCASSSPMGKTSFNTDTQYFGPGTRLTVL.